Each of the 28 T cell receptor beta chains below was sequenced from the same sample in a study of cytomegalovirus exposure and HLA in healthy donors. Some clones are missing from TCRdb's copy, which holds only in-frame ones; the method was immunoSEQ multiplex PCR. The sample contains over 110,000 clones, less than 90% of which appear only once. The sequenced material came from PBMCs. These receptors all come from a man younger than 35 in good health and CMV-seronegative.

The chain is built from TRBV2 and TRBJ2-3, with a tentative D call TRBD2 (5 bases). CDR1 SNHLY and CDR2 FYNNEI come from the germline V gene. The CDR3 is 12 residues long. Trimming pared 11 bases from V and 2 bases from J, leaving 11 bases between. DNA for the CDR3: TGTGCCGTCGGGGATTACACAGATACGCAGTATTTT. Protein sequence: CAVGDYTDTQYF.

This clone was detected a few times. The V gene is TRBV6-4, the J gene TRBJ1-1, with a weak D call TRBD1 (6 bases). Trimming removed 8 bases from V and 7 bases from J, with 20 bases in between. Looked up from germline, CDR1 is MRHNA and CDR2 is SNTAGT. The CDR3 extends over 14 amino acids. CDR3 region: CASVYRDPSGEAFF. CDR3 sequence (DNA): TGTGCCAGCGTCTACAGGGACCCCTCCGGTGAAGCTTTCTTT.

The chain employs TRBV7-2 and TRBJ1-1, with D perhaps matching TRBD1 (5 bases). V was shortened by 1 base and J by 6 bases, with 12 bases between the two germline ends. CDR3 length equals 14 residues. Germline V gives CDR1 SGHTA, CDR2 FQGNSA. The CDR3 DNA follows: TGTGCCAGCAGCTTAGAAGTGGCGGGGCCTGAAGCTTTCTTT. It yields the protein CASSLEVAGPEAFF. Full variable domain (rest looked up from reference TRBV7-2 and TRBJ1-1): GAGVSQSPSNKVTEKGKDVELRCDPISGHTALYWYRQSLGQGLEFLIYFQGNSAPDKSGLPSDRFSAERTGGSVSTLTIQRTQQEDSAVYLCASSLEVAGPEAFFGQGTRLTVV.

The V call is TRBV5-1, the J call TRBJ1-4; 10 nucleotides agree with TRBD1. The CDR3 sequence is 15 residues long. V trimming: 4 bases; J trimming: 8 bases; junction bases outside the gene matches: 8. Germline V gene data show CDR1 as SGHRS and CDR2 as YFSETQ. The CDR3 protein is CASSPTGTGVEKLFF. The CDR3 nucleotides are TGCGCCAGCAGCCCCACCGGGACAGGGGTCGAAAAACTGTTTTTT.

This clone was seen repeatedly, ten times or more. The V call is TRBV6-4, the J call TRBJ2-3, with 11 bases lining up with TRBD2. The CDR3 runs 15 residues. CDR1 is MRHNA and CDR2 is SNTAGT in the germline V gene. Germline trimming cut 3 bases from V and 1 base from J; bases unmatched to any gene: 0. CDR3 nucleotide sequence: TGTGCCAGCAGTGAGACTAGCGGGGGCACAGATACGCAGTATTTT. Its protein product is CASSETSGGTDTQYF.

In DNA form, the CDR3 reads TGTGCCAGCAGCTTAGATCGTGATAGTGGCTACACCTTC. It encodes CASSLDRDSGYTF. The chain employs TRBV11-2 and TRBJ1-2; D not certain. The CDR3 has 13 residues. Germline V lookup: CDR1 SGHAT, CDR2 FQNNGV. The V and J ends lost 0 bases and 7 bases respectively, with 9 bases between them.

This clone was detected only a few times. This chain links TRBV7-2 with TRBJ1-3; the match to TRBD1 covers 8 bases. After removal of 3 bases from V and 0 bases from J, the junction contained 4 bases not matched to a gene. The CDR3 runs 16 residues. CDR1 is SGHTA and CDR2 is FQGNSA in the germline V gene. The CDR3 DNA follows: TGTGCCAGCAGCTTGGCGGGACAGGACTCTGGAAACACCATATATTTT. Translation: CASSLAGQDSGNTIYF.

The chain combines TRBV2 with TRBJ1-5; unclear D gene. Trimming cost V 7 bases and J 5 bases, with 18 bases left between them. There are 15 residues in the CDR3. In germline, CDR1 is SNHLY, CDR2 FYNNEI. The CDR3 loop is CASTLFLGGDQPQHF. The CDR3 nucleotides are TGTGCCAGCACCCTATTTTTAGGAGGAGATCAGCCCCAGCATTTT.

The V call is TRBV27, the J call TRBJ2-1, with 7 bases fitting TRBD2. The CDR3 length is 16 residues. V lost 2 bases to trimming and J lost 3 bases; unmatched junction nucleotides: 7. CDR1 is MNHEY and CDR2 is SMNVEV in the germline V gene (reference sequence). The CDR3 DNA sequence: TGTGCCAGCAGTTTAGGGTCTAGCGGAGACTACAATGAGCAGTTCTTC. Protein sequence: CASSLGSSGDYNEQFF.

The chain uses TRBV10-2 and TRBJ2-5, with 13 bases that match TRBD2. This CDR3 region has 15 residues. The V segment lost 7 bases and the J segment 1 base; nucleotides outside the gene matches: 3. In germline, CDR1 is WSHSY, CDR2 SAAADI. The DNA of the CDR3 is TGCGCCAGCAAGCGGACTAGCGGGGGCCAAGAGACCCAGTACTTC. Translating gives CASKRTSGGQETQYF.

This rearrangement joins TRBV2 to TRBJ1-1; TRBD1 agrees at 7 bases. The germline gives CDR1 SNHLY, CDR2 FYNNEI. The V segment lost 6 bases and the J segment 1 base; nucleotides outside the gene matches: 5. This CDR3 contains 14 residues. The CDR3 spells CASRDRSPNTEAFF. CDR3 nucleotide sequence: TGTGCCAGCAGGGACAGGAGCCCGAACACTGAAGCTTTCTTT.

CDR3 DNA: TGCGCCAGCAGCTTGATGGCAGGGGGCGGTCAAGATGGCTACACCTTC. This encodes CASSLMAGGGQDGYTF. This rearrangement joins TRBV5-1 to TRBJ1-2; 8 bases line up with TRBD1. Germline lookup yields CDR1 SGHRS and CDR2 YFSETQ. V was clipped by 1 base and J by 6 bases; unmatched bases: 11. This CDR3 has 16 residues.

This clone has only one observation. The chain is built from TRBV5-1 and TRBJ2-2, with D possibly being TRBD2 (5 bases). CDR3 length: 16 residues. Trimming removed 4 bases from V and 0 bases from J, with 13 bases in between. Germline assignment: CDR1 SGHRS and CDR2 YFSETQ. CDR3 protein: CASSQNSVTNTGELFF. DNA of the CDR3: TGCGCCAGCAGCCAAAATAGCGTTACGAACACCGGGGAGCTGTTTTTT.

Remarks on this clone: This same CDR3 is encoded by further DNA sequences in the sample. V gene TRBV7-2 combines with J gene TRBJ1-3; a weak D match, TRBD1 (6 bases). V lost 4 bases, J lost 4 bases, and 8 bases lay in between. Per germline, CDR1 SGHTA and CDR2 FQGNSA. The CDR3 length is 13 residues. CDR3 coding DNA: TGTGCCAGCAGCTCCGGACAGGGAAACACCATATATTTT. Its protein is CASSSGQGNTIYF.

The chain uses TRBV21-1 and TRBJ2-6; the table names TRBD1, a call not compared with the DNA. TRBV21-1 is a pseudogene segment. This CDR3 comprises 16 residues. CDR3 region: CASKGQGTSGANVLTF. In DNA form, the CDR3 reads TGTGCCAGCAAGGGACAGGGTACATCTGGGGCCAACGTCCTGACTTTC.

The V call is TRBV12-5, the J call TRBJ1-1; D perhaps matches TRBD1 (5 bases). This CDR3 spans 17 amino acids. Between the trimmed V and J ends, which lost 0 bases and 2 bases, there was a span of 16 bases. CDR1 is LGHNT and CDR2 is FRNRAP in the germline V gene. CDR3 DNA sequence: TGTGCTAGTGGTTTGGTAACAGGTTCCACTATCAACACTGAAGCTTTCTTT. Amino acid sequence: CASGLVTGSTINTEAFF.

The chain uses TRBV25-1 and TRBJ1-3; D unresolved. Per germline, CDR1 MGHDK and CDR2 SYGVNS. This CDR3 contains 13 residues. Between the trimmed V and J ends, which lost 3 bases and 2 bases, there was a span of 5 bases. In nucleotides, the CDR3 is TGTGCCAGCAGTGACCGGGCTGGAAACACCATATATTTT. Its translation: CASSDRAGNTIYF.

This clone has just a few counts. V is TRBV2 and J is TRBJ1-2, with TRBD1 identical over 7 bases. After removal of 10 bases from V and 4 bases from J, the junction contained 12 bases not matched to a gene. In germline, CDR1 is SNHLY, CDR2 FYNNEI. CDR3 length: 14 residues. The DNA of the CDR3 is TGTGCCACCTTTAAGACAGGGCCGACCTATGGCTACACCTTC. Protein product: CATFKTGPTYGYTF. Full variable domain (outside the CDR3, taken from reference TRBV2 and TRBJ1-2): EPEVTQTPSHQVTQMGQEVILRCVPISNHLYFYWYRQILGQKVEFLVSFYNNEISEKSEIFDDQFSVERPDGSNFTLKIRSTKLEDSAMYFCATFKTGPTYGYTFGSGTRLTVV.

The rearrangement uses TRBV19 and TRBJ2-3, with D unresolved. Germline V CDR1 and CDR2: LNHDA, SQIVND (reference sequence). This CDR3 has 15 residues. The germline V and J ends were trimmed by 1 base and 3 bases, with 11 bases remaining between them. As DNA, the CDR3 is TGTGCCAGTAGTATAGGTCAGATAACAACAGATACGCAGTATTTT. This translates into CASSIGQITTDTQYF. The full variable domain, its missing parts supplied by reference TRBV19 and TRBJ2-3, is DGGITQSPKYLFRKEGQNVTLSCEQNLNHDAMYWYRQDPGQGLRLIYYSQIVNDFQKGDIAEGYSVSREKKESFPLTVTSAQKNPTAFYLCASSIGQITTDTQYFGPGTRLTVL.

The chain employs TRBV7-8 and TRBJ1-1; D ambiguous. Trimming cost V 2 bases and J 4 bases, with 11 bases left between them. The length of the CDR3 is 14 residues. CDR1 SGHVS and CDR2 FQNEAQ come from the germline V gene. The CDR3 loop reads CASSLSGSGTEAFF. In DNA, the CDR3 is TGTGCCAGCAGCTTAAGCGGGTCGGGCACTGAAGCTTTCTTT.

This chain's CDR3 is CASSLAGGLAEGEQYF. As DNA, the CDR3 is TGCGCCAGCAGCTTGGCCGGAGGACTAGCGGAGGGCGAGCAGTACTTC. V usage is TRBV5-1 and J usage is TRBJ2-7, with 10 bases fitting TRBD2. The CDR3 length is 16 residues. Germline V gene sequence: CDR1 SGHRS, CDR2 YFSETQ. Losses at the gene ends were 0 bases for V and 6 bases for J; bases not matched to a gene: 9.

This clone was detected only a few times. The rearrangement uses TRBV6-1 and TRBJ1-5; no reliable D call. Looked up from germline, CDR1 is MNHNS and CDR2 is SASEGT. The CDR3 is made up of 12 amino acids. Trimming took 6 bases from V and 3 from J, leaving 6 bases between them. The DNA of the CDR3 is TGTGCCAGCAGGCAGGTCAATCAGCCCCAGCATTTT. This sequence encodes CASRQVNQPQHF.

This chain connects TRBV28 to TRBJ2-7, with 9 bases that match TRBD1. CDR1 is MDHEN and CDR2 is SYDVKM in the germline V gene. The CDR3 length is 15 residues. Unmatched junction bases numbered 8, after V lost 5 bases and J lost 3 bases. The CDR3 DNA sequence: TGTGCCAGCAGTCCGTCGGGACAGGGACGCTACGAGCAGTACTTC. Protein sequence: CASSPSGQGRYEQYF.

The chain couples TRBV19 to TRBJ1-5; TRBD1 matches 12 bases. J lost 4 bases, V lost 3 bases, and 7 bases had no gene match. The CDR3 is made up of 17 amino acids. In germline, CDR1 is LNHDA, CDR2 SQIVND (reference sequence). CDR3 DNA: TGTGCCAGTAGTATGTCCGGGACAGGGGGCTCAAATCAGCCCCAGCATTTT. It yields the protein CASSMSGTGGSNQPQHF. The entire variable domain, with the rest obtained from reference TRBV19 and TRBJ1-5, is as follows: DGGITQSPKYLFRKEGQNVTLSCEQNLNHDAMYWYRQDPGQGLRLIYYSQIVNDFQKGDIAEGYSVSREKKESFPLTVTSAQKNPTAFYLCASSMSGTGGSNQPQHFGDGTRLSIL.

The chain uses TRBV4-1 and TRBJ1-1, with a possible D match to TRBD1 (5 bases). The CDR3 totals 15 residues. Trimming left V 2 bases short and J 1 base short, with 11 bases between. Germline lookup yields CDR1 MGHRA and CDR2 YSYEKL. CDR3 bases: TGCGCCAGCAGCCAATCTCGACAGTCGAACACTGAAGCTTTCTTT. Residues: CASSQSRQSNTEAFF.

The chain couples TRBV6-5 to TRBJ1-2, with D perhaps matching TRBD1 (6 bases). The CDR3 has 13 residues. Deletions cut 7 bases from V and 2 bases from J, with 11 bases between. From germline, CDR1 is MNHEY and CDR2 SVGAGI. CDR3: CASNGGANYGYTF. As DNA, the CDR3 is TGTGCCAGCAATGGGGGGGCCAACTATGGCTACACCTTC.

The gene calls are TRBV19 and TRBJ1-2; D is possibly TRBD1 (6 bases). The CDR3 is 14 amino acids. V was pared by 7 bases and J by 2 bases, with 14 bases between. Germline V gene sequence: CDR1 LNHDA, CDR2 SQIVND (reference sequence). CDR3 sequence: CASNEQGANYGYTF. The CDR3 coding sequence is TGTGCCAGTAACGAACAGGGTGCGAACTATGGCTACACCTTC.

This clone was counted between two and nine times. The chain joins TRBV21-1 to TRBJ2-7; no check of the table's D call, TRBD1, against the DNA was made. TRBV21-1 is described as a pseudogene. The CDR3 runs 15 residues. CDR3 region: CASSKGEGVTYEQYF. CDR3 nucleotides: TGTGCCAGCAGCAAGGGAGAGGGGGTCACCTACGAGCAGTACTTC.